This TCR beta chain stems from a study of spatial heterogeneity in lung cancer (dated by TCRdb to about 2019). About the investigation overall: Beta-chain transcripts were consistently detected in greater numbers than alpha-chain transcripts, which likely reflects a higher abundance of beta-chain transcripts. In the raw uncorrected reads, each unique combination of TCR and UMI appeared more than ten times on average. TCR alpha and beta repertoires were quantitatively compared across multiple tumor regions, matched nontumor lung and blood in non-small cell lung cancer. Nonsynonymous mutation counts, determined by whole-exome sequencing of tumor tissue, were related to features of the TCR repertoire. Both alpha and beta chains were TCR-sequenced in samples taken at surgery, namely 220 tumor regions, fewer than 85 matched nontumor lung samples and 56 PBMC samples. General conclusions and limits of the study: Confirming at a functional level the hypothesis that regional TCRs recognize regional mutations was considered to require additional single-cell paired TCR alpha and beta sequencing. Ubiquitous expanded tumor TCRs were detected in blood more often at tumor resection than at routine follow-up.

In the germline V gene, CDR1 corresponds to MGHRA and CDR2 to YSYEKL. From its cysteine to its phenylalanine, the CDR3 spans 14 amino acids. Here the CDR3 DNA is all that survives: 42 bases in frame from base 1. V is shortened by 3 bases, J by 5 bases, and the region joining them spans 13 bases. The label giving this sample's time point can be read as: sample taken at primary tumor resection. Whole RNA extracted from tumor and nontumor lung tissue, or from cryopreserved PBMC samples, was used for TCR sequencing without cell sorting. Samples were obtained from 72 patients with early-stage, untreated non-small cell lung cancer from the lung TRACERx cohort. Only patients with enough RNA available from two or more tumor regions were chosen for TCR sequencing. The library relied on 5' RACE. These reads were obtained on a NextSeq 500. The TCR library protocol attached a unique molecular identifier to each TCR cDNA molecule to allow correction of PCR and sequencing errors. The original pipeline was this. TCR identification, UMI-based error correction and CDR3 extraction were all carried out with Decombinator tools. TCRs above a frequency of 2 per 1,000, corresponding to the top 1% of the tumor frequency distribution, were defined as expanded. Each repertoire was subsampled 100 times to 5,000 TCRs, after which Renyi diversity was computed with the R vegan package. CDR3 similarity networks were built from amino acid triplet string-kernel similarity, with CDR3s being connected when pairwise similarity was above 0.82. The public reads were quality trimmed at Q25 with fastp and then assembled into clones with MiXCR by TCRdb, keeping productive beta chains. Rows are combined by CDR3 protein, so each entry shows the most common genes and DNA. TCRdb, rather than the study authors, made the V and J calls. Present in this sample are 12,000 or so distinct CDR3 sequences, about 13% of which were seen just once. Of the sample, 2.4% falls within the top ten clones.

By its share of the sample, this clonotype is medium-sized (0.01 to 0.1%). Its antigen is still unknown. No base-level quality is on record; no much larger clone is a single base apart. The chain joins TRBV4-1 to TRBJ2-5; no D segment can be confidently identified. This material consisted of PBMCs, taken at surgery. The receptor was derived from a female donor with early-stage non-small cell lung cancer. The DNA is as follows: TGCGCCAGCAGCCAGGGCCCCGCGCAGGAGACCCAGTACTTC. Its translation is CASSQGPAQETQYF.